This T cell receptor (beta chain) was identified during a study of T cell responses to AZD1222 COVID-19 vaccine. Sequencing was performed with immunoSEQ multiplex PCR; in TCRdb, only in-frame clones are kept and a portion is missing. The sample consists of roughly 190,000 clones, over 90% of them appearing once. Study results and caveats: Reports say nearly half of spike-specific TCRs go after unmutated variant regions. An increase in Spike-specific TCR breadth and depth was observed after two AZD1222 doses. The repertoires were collected only after the peak T cell response. Baseline seropositivity occurred in only six AZD1222 recipients.

As to this clone: As yet, its antigen is unknown.

The CDR3 has 16 residues. Germline assignment: CDR1 SGHTA and CDR2 FQGNSA. V was pared by 5 bases and J by 4 bases, with 20 bases between. The rearrangement joins TRBV7-2 to TRBJ1-2; weak D call: TRBD1 (5 bases). The source is an adult in good health. This specimen consisted of peripheral blood, obtained on day 0 of AZD1222 vaccination. This chain's CDR3 is CASSPTRQTKFYGYTF. The DNA for the CDR3 is TGTGCCAGCAGCCCCACACGACAGACGAAATTCTATGGCTACACCTTC.